The sample holds a few counts of the clone carrying this TCR beta chain. Its antigen is unidentified. cDNA synthesis used the whole RNA isolate, giving expressed TCRB sequences. Using immunoSEQ multiplex PCR, the repertoire was profiled, and TCRdb retains in-frame clones only, with some absent. The data contain approximately 240,000 clones, 16% of them seen just once; the ten biggest clones take up more than 0.075%. This specimen comes from a study of beta chain features in type 1 diabetes. Study-wide results and caveats: Type 1 diabetes patients had TCRB CDR3s that were shorter (moderately but significantly so) in all four CD4+ subsets.

Germline V gives CDR1 SGHTA, CDR2 FQGNSA. There are 17 residues in the CDR3. Trimming took off 1 base at V and 5 bases at J, with 18 bases between the two ends. The authors sorted CD4+ naive, central memory, regulatory and stem cell-like memory cells via CD45RO/CCR7/CD25/CD127/CD95/CD27. This sequence joins TRBV7-2 and TRBJ2-4, with D tentatively TRBD1 or TRBD2 (5 bases each). The material sequenced was naive CD4+ T cells from blood. The receptor comes from a man between 25 and 39 years old with type 1 diabetes. CDR3 DNA sequence: TGTGCCAGCAGCTTAGTGCCCTGGGACGGGACCCAAAACATTCAGTACTTC. Its translation is CASSLVPWDGTQNIQYF.